Listed here are 28 T cell receptor beta chains from one sample, sequenced in a study of T cell responses to AZD1222 COVID-19 vaccine. Using immunoSEQ multiplex PCR, the repertoire was profiled, and TCRdb retains in-frame clones only, with some absent. The table has 95,000 to 100,000 clones, about 90% seen once. The sample in question was peripheral blood, obtained on day 0 of AZD1222 vaccination. The source is an adult in good health.

The V call is TRBV11-1, the J call TRBJ2-5, with TRBD1 matching over 7 bases. V lost 5 bases to trimming and J lost 5 bases; unmatched junction nucleotides: 14. Germline V lookup: CDR1 SGHAT, CDR2 FQDESV (reference sequence). The length of the CDR3 is 16 residues. The CDR3 loop is CASSPRTGPVWETQYF. CDR3 nucleotides: TGTGCCAGCAGCCCCCGGACAGGACCCGTCTGGGAGACCCAGTACTTC.

The chain recombines TRBV6-5 with TRBJ1-1, with unresolved D. The CDR3 runs 14 residues. Germline V lookup: CDR1 MNHEY, CDR2 SVGAGI. V shed 7 bases and J shed 1 base, with 13 bases lying between them. CDR3 coding DNA: TGTGCCAGCACCCCGGTGGGAGGGAACACTGAAGCTTTCTTT. It yields the protein CASTPVGGNTEAFF.

The chain uses TRBV6-2 or TRBV6-3 and TRBJ2-1; 10 bases line up with TRBD1. The V and J ends lost 5 bases and 7 bases, in that order; junction bases with no gene match: 17. Germline CDR1 MNHEY, CDR2 SVGEGT. The length of the CDR3 is 18 residues. This CDR3 is CASSDYSLRDRGMNEQFF. The DNA for the CDR3 is TGTGCCAGCAGTGACTACTCTCTTCGGGACAGGGGAATGAATGAGCAGTTCTTC.

In this sample, this clone turned up a few times. This chain uses TRBV6-5 with TRBJ1-5; D may be TRBD1 (6 bases). The germline gives CDR1 MNHEY, CDR2 SVGAGI. This CDR3 has 13 residues. Deletions cut 6 bases from V and 5 bases from J, with 11 bases between. CDR3 in amino acids: CASSPTGYQPQHF. As DNA, the CDR3 is TGTGCCAGCAGCCCGACAGGATATCAGCCCCAGCATTTT.

The chain joins TRBV6-1 to TRBJ1-2, with D unclear. Germline V lookup: CDR1 MNHNS, CDR2 SASEGT. This CDR3 spans 14 amino acids. V was shortened by 2 bases and J by 2 bases, with 9 bases between the two germline ends. Written as DNA, the CDR3 is TGTGCCAGCAGTGAAATGGTCGAAAACTATGGCTACACCTTC. It specifies CASSEMVENYGYTF.

The chain uses TRBV30 and TRBJ1-5; no clear D gene. Trimming removed 1 base at V and 8 bases at J, with 12 bases between. This CDR3 comprises 13 residues. Germline loops: CDR1 GTSNPN, CDR2 SVGIG (reference sequence). The CDR3 loop reads CAWSAAGAKPQHF. The CDR3 coding sequence is TGTGCCTGGAGTGCGGCAGGCGCTAAGCCCCAGCATTTT.

The chain links TRBV9 to TRBJ2-1; D is possibly TRBD2 (6 bases). This CDR3 region has 15 residues. The germline CDR1 and CDR2 sequences are SGDLS and YYNGEE. V shed 0 bases and J shed 5 bases, with 12 bases lying between them. The CDR3 DNA follows: TGTGCCAGCAGCGTAGGAACTAGCCAAGACAATGAGCAGTTCTTC. As protein: CASSVGTSQDNEQFF. Together with reference TRBV9 and TRBJ2-1, the CDR3 gives the full variable domain: DSGVTQTPKHLITATGQRVTLRCSPRSGDLSVYWYQQSLDQGLQFLIQYYNGEERAKGNILERFSAQQFPDLHSELNLSSLELGDSALYFCASSVGTSQDNEQFFGPGTRLTVL.

J is TRBJ2-7 and V is TRBV7-7; the D gene could be TRBD1 or TRBD2 (8 bases each). Germline V CDR1 and CDR2: SSHAT, FNYEAQ (reference sequence). The CDR3 runs 17 residues. The V end was cut by 5 bases, the J end by 5 bases, with 25 bases between. CDR3 bases: TGTGCCAGCAGCCCTCGGACAGGGCGGGAGGAGGGAAACGAGCAGTACTTC. Protein: CASSPRTGREEGNEQYF.

V and J are TRBV2 and TRBJ1-5; 7 bases line up with TRBD1. V dropped 4 bases and J dropped 2; count of bases not matched to a gene: 5. This CDR3 spans 15 amino acids. Germline CDR1 and CDR2: SNHLY and FYNNEI. The CDR3 bases are TGTGCCAGCAGTGGACAGGGTGGGGGCAATCAGCCCCAGCATTTT. Translated, it gives CASSGQGGGNQPQHF.

This clone has only one observation. The J gene is TRBJ1-2, the V gene TRBV30; 9 nucleotides agree with TRBD1. Germline V gives CDR1 GTSNPN, CDR2 SVGIG (reference sequence). The CDR3 consists of 14 residues. J was trimmed by 5 bases and V by 2 bases; bases with no gene match: 6. The CDR3 DNA sequence: TGTGCCTGGAGTCCGGACAGGGGACCTTATGGCTACACCTTC. It translates to CAWSPDRGPYGYTF.

The chain employs TRBV19 and TRBJ1-2, with TRBD1 matching 8 bases. The CDR3 runs 13 residues. V was clipped by 7 bases and J by 8 bases; unmatched bases: 9. The V gene's germline CDR1 is LNHDA and CDR2 SQIVND (reference sequence). The CDR3 protein is CASTIGQGPGYTF. The DNA of the CDR3 is TGTGCCAGTACCATCGGACAGGGCCCCGGCTACACCTTC.

The chain recombines TRBV2 with TRBJ1-3; perhaps TRBD1 as D (6 bases). CDR1 is SNHLY, CDR2 FYNNEI, per germline. Trimming removed 8 bases from V and 4 bases from J, with 12 bases in between. The CDR3 runs to 13 residues. The CDR3, as DNA: TGTGCCAGCGGTCGGGGGGCAGGAAACACCATATATTTT. Amino acid sequence: CASGRGAGNTIYF.

J is TRBJ1-2 and V is TRBV28, with a tentative D call TRBD1 (6 bases). The germline gives CDR1 MDHEN, CDR2 SYDVKM. The germline V and J ends were trimmed by 4 bases and 2 bases, with 17 bases remaining between them. This CDR3 is built from 16 residues. The CDR3 spells CASSSQPGQENYGYTF. The CDR3, as DNA: TGTGCCAGCAGTTCACAACCGGGACAAGAGAACTATGGCTACACCTTC.

The chain has TRBV11-2 and TRBJ1-2; D is ambiguous. The CDR3 runs to 14 residues. CDR1 is SGHAT, CDR2 FQNNGV, per germline. With 0 bases removed from V and 8 bases from J, the gap between germline ends came to 13 bases. The DNA of the CDR3 is TGTGCCAGCAGCTTAGAACGGGGTCGGGGAGGCTACACCTTC. Its protein is CASSLERGRGGYTF.

The V and J genes are TRBV7-6 and TRBJ1-5; D not resolved. Between the trimmed V and J ends, which lost 5 bases and 5 bases, there was a span of 10 bases. Germline V gene sequence: CDR1 SGHVS, CDR2 FNYEAQ. The CDR3 is 13 amino acids. CDR3 residues: CASSQNTDQPQHF. CDR3 in DNA: TGTGCCAGCAGCCAGAACACCGATCAGCCCCAGCATTTT.

This rearrangement joins TRBV5-1 to TRBJ2-2; D may be TRBD1 (6 bases). There are 13 residues in the CDR3. The V and J ends lost 4 bases and 7 bases respectively, with 11 bases between them. Germline V gene sequence: CDR1 SGHRS, CDR2 YFSETQ. DNA for the CDR3: TGCGCCAGCAGCCCCGGACAGAGCGGGGAGCTGTTTTTT. Its protein is CASSPGQSGELFF.

This chain links TRBV3-1 (or the pseudogene TRBV3-2) with TRBJ1-3; no definite D call. The CDR3 has 11 amino acids. The V end was cut by 4 bases, the J end by 6 bases, with 4 bases between. Germline values: CDR1 LGHDT, CDR2 YNNKEL (reference sequence). CDR3 coding DNA: TGTGCCAGCAGCCGGGTAAACACCATATATTTT. Translation gives CASSRVNTIYF.

The rearrangement joins TRBV12-3 or TRBV12-4 to TRBJ2-1, with 9 bases matching TRBD1. The ends lost 7 bases at V and 8 bases at J; junction bases unmatched: 6. This CDR3 region has 13 residues. The CDR3 nucleotides are TGTGCCAGCACCCCGGGACAGGGTTATGAGCAGTTCTTC. Translated: CASTPGQGYEQFF.

V gene TRBV10-3 combines with J gene TRBJ1-6; D gene ambiguous. V was clipped by 0 bases and J by 8 bases, with 11 bases between them. The CDR3 is 15 amino acids. CDR1 and CDR2 from the germline V gene are ENHRY and SYGVKD. This chain's CDR3 is CAISESSTEDSPLHF. In DNA form, the CDR3 reads TGTGCCATCAGTGAGTCGAGCACAGAGGATTCACCCCTCCACTTT.

V gene TRBV19 combines with J gene TRBJ2-2, with D maybe TRBD2 (6 bases). The CDR3 has 14 residues. The V and J ends lost 10 bases and 3 bases respectively, with 15 bases between them. The germline V gene has CDR1 LNHDA and CDR2 SQIVND (reference sequence). CDR3 amino acids: CATSTGAYTGELFF. The CDR3 DNA sequence: TGTGCCACCTCGACGGGAGCGTACACCGGGGAGCTGTTTTTT. Complete variable domain (other parts from reference TRBV19 and TRBJ2-2): DGGITQSPKYLFRKEGQNVTLSCEQNLNHDAMYWYRQDPGQGLRLIYYSQIVNDFQKGDIAEGYSVSREKKESFPLTVTSAQKNPTAFYLCATSTGAYTGELFFGEGSRLTVL.

The chain carries TRBV5-6 and TRBJ1-5; possibly TRBD1 for D (6 bases). V lost 0 bases and J 4 bases, leaving 14 bases between the germline ends. This CDR3 contains 16 residues. Germline V gene lookup returns CDR1 SGHDT and CDR2 YYEEEE. The DNA for the CDR3 is TGTGCCAGCAGCTTGGGAGGTTCAGGGGTAAATCAGCCCCAGCATTTT. Translation: CASSLGGSGVNQPQHF.

The V call is TRBV9, the J call TRBJ2-1; no definite D call. With 4 bases removed from V and 10 bases from J, the gap between germline ends came to 15 bases. The CDR3 is 13 amino acids. The V gene's germline CDR1 is SGDLS and CDR2 YYNGEE. The CDR3 is CASSPPGRREQFF. In nucleotides, the CDR3 is TGTGCCAGCAGCCCCCCTGGAAGGCGCGAGCAGTTCTTC.

This sequence joins TRBV7-9 and TRBJ1-4; 8 bases match TRBD1. CDR3 length equals 14 residues. Germline loops: CDR1 SEHNR, CDR2 FQNEAQ (reference sequence). The trim removed 5 bases at V and 4 bases at J, leaving 3 bases unmatched. The CDR3 spells CASSQGQDNEKLFF. CDR3 DNA: TGTGCCAGCAGCCAGGGACAGGATAATGAAAAACTGTTTTTT. Supplemented by reference TRBV7-9 and TRBJ1-4, the full variable domain reads DTGVSQNPRHKITKRGQNVTFRCDPISEHNRLYWYRQTLGQGPEFLTYFQNEAQLEKSRLLSDRFSAERPKGSFSTLEIQRTEQGDSAMYLCASSQGQDNEKLFFGSGTQLSVL.

There are a few counts of this clone. Written as DNA, the CDR3 is TGTGCCAGCAGCTTAACAGGGAAGACTGGGGATAGCAATCAGCCCCAGCATTTT. Translating gives CASSLTGKTGDSNQPQHF. The chain has TRBV11-2 and TRBJ1-5; tentative D call: TRBD1 (6 bases). The CDR3 is 18 residues long. Germline assignment: CDR1 SGHAT and CDR2 FQNNGV. Trimming shortened V by 2 bases and J by 0 bases, and 17 bases separated the two germline ends.

The J gene is TRBJ1-2, the V gene TRBV10-3, with 7 bases aligning to TRBD1. There are 13 residues in the CDR3. The V gene's germline CDR1 is ENHRY and CDR2 SYGVKD. V was pared by 7 bases and J by 3 bases, with 5 bases of the junction left unmatched. The DNA of the CDR3 is TGTGCCATCACCCGACAGGGAGACTATGGCTACACCTTC. Translating gives CAITRQGDYGYTF.

The V call is TRBV3-1 (or the pseudogene TRBV3-2), the J call TRBJ1-2; TRBD1 aligns across 8 bases. Per the germline V gene, CDR1 is LGHDT and CDR2 is YNNKEL (reference sequence). CDR3 size: 15 residues. J was trimmed by 1 base and V by 4 bases; bases with no gene match: 5. DNA of the CDR3: TGTGCCAGCAGCCGAGGACAGGGAGGTAACTATGGCTACACCTTC. Its protein is CASSRGQGGNYGYTF.

V usage is TRBV5-1 and J usage is TRBJ1-1, with D possibly being TRBD1 (5 bases). The germline V gene encodes CDR1 SGHRS and CDR2 YFSETQ. The V and J ends lost 4 bases and 9 bases respectively, with 22 bases between them. CDR3 length equals 15 residues. The DNA of the CDR3 is TGCGCCAGCAGCCCCGAAGCGCGGCAGGGTAAGAAAGCTTTCTTT. It is translated as CASSPEARQGKKAFF.

The chain couples TRBV9 to TRBJ2-2; D assignment may be TRBD1 or TRBD2 (5 bases each). From germline, CDR1 is SGDLS and CDR2 YYNGEE. With 4 bases removed from V and 6 bases from J, the gap between germline ends came to 13 bases. This CDR3 spans 14 amino acids. CDR3 coding DNA: TGTGCCAGCAGCCGGGACCTAAGGGCCGGGGAGCTGTTTTTT. Protein: CASSRDLRAGELFF.